A single sample gave rise to the 21 T cell receptor beta chains below, sequenced in a study of T cell responses to AZD1222 COVID-19 vaccine. Sequenced by immunoSEQ multiplex PCR; TCRdb stores in-frame clones only, minus some. Seen here are tens of thousands of clones, roughly 86% observed once, and the top ten hold approximately 2.6%. This sample comprised peripheral blood, obtained on day 0 of MenACWY control vaccination. The receptors originated from an adult in good health.

The chain uses TRBV6-1 and TRBJ1-1, with D unresolved. CDR3 size: 13 residues. Per germline, CDR1 MNHNS and CDR2 SASEGT. Trimming removed 2 bases at V and 10 bases at J, with 14 bases between. The CDR3 region has the DNA TGTGCCAGCAGTGAACATGAGGGTCGGGGAGCTTTCTTT. Protein: CASSEHEGRGAFF.

This clone was detected once. The J gene is TRBJ1-2, the V gene TRBV6-2 or TRBV6-3, with D possibly TRBD1 on 6 matching bases. From germline, CDR1 is MNHEY and CDR2 SVGEGT. With 3 bases removed from V and 5 bases from J, the gap between germline ends came to 19 bases. CDR3 length: 16 amino acids. The CDR3 DNA reads as TGTGCCAGCAGTTATCCTCCAGACAGGCCTGGGTATGGCTACACCTTC. Protein sequence: CASSYPPDRPGYGYTF.

The gene calls are TRBV11-2 and TRBJ1-2, with D possibly TRBD1 on 6 matching bases. The V gene lost 6 bases and the J gene lost 5 bases, with 10 bases spanning the gap. The CDR3 is made up of 12 amino acids. Germline CDR1 reads SGHAT; CDR2 reads FQNNGV. The chain's CDR3 is CASRVGHYGYTF. In DNA, the CDR3 is TGTGCCAGCAGAGTGGGACATTATGGCTACACCTTC.

The chain has TRBV6-2 or TRBV6-3 and TRBJ2-5; 8 nucleotides align to TRBD2. V shed 5 bases and J 4 bases; nucleotides not matched to a gene: 6. Germline CDR1 and CDR2: MNHEY and SVGEGT. The CDR3 covers 14 residues. The CDR3 coding sequence is TGTGCCAGCAGTACCTCGGGAGGGCTAGAGACCCAGTACTTC. This encodes CASSTSGGLETQYF.

The V call is TRBV5-5, the J call TRBJ1-4; 10 bases map to TRBD1. V was pared by 0 bases and J by 4 bases, with 12 bases of the junction left unmatched. The germline V gene encodes CDR1 SGHKS and CDR2 YYEKEE (reference sequence). The CDR3 runs to 19 residues. The CDR3 loop is CASSLALTGGAGGNEKLFF. The CDR3 DNA reads TGTGCCAGCAGCTTGGCCTTGACAGGGGGCGCAGGAGGTAATGAAAAACTGTTTTTT.

This clone showed up just a few times. The chain carries TRBV3-1 (or the pseudogene TRBV3-2) and TRBJ2-2; D is perhaps TRBD1 or TRBD2 (5 bases each). CDR3 length equals 14 residues. V lost 3 bases and J 7 bases, leaving 12 bases between the germline ends. Germline assignment: CDR1 LGHDT and CDR2 YNNKEL (reference sequence). The CDR3 DNA reads as TGTGCCAGCAGCCAGACCGAGGGGTTCGGGGAGCTGTTTTTT. It encodes CASSQTEGFGELFF.

The chain joins TRBV19 to TRBJ1-1, with TRBD1 matching 9 bases. From germline, CDR1 is LNHDA and CDR2 SQIVND (reference sequence). The CDR3 has 15 amino acids. Trimming took 2 bases from V and 4 from J; bases not matched to a gene: 5. The CDR3 protein is CASSIWGQGGTEAFF. CDR3 in DNA: TGTGCCAGTAGTATATGGGGACAGGGTGGCACTGAAGCTTTCTTT.

This chain connects TRBV28 to TRBJ1-2; D is perhaps TRBD1 (6 bases). CDR1 and CDR2 (germline): MDHEN, SYDVKM. This CDR3 spans 13 amino acids. Trimming stripped 6 bases from V and 8 bases from J, with 16 bases between. CDR3 in DNA: TGTGCCAGCAGGATAACAGGGTGGCGAGGCTACACCTTC. Its translation is CASRITGWRGYTF.

The chain couples TRBV19 to TRBJ2-2; possibly TRBD1 for D (6 bases). There are 16 residues in the CDR3. With 5 bases removed from V and 0 bases from J, the gap between germline ends came to 13 bases. Germline V lookup: CDR1 LNHDA, CDR2 SQIVND (reference sequence). The CDR3 DNA follows: TGTGCCAGTAGTCCTCGAGGGACAACGAACACCGGGGAGCTGTTTTTT. This codes for CASSPRGTTNTGELFF.

This sequence joins TRBV3-1 (or the pseudogene TRBV3-2) and TRBJ1-2; D gene unclear. Looked up from germline, CDR1 is LGHDT and CDR2 is YNNKEL (reference sequence). CDR3 size: 15 residues. Trimming took off 4 bases at V and 0 bases at J, with 12 bases between the two ends. CDR3 protein: CASSPSGGPNYGYTF. The CDR3 DNA sequence: TGTGCCAGCAGCCCTTCGGGAGGCCCTAACTATGGCTACACCTTC.

The V and J genes are TRBV7-9 and TRBJ2-7; 7 nucleotides match TRBD1. CDR1 SEHNR and CDR2 FQNEAQ come from the germline V gene (reference sequence). This CDR3 has 13 residues. Unmatched junction bases numbered 7, after V lost 4 bases and J lost 7 bases. The CDR3 region is CASSSQGVGEQYF. In DNA form, the CDR3 reads TGTGCCAGCAGCTCGCAGGGGGTAGGGGAGCAGTACTTC.

The J gene is TRBJ1-2, the V gene TRBV12-3 or TRBV12-4, with D unresolved. With 6 bases removed from V and 11 bases from J, the gap between germline ends came to 13 bases. The CDR3 covers 11 residues. DNA for the CDR3: TGTGCCAGCAGCATCGGGCGTGGGTACACCTTC. It yields the protein CASSIGRGYTF.

This sequence joins TRBV4-1 and TRBJ1-6, with D possibly TRBD1 on 6 matching bases. The V gene lost 0 bases and the J gene lost 8 bases, with 14 bases spanning the gap. The germline V gene encodes CDR1 MGHRA and CDR2 YSYEKL. This CDR3 contains 16 residues. CDR3 sequence: CASSQDSGGPYSPLHF. In DNA form, the CDR3 reads TGCGCCAGCAGCCAAGATAGTGGGGGGCCGTATTCACCCCTCCACTTT.

The chain joins TRBV2 to TRBJ1-1; 11 bases are a match to TRBD1. The CDR3 covers 14 residues. In germline, CDR1 is SNHLY, CDR2 FYNNEI. The V segment lost 8 bases and the J segment 0 bases; nucleotides outside the gene matches: 2. Written as DNA, the CDR3 is TGTGCCAGCGGGACAGGGGGAATGAACACTGAAGCTTTCTTT. Translated, it gives CASGTGGMNTEAFF.

The V call is TRBV2, the J call TRBJ1-5; 7 bases align to TRBD1. CDR1 and CDR2 (germline): SNHLY, FYNNEI. The CDR3 runs to 16 residues. The V segment lost 10 bases and the J segment 2 bases; nucleotides outside the gene matches: 14. The CDR3 protein is CATGLEQGWGNQPQHF. The DNA of the CDR3 is TGTGCCACCGGGCTTGAACAGGGGTGGGGCAATCAGCCCCAGCATTTT.

The rearrangement uses TRBV6-5 and TRBJ2-5, with D uncertain. With 2 bases removed from V and 1 base from J, the gap between germline ends came to 2 bases. Germline V gene sequence: CDR1 MNHEY, CDR2 SVGAGI. The CDR3 covers 12 residues. The CDR3 protein is CASSYSQETQYF. CDR3 in DNA: TGTGCCAGCAGTTACAGCCAAGAGACCCAGTACTTC.

The gene calls are TRBV15 and TRBJ2-1; no clear D gene. The germline gives CDR1 LNHNV, CDR2 YYDKDF (reference sequence). V was pared by 3 bases and J by 8 bases, with 8 bases between. The CDR3 has 12 amino acids. The CDR3 nucleotides read TGTGCCACCAGCAGGACCGAACATGAGCAGTTCTTC. Translation gives CATSRTEHEQFF.

The rearrangement joins TRBV27 to TRBJ1-5; possible D gene TRBD1, 5 bases. V gave up 11 bases and J gave up 1 base, with 18 bases separating them. Germline V CDR1 and CDR2: MNHEY, SMNVEV (reference sequence). The CDR3 is made up of 15 amino acids. The CDR3 here is CACAQTGGSNQPQHF. The CDR3 DNA follows: TGTGCCTGCGCCCAAACCGGGGGGAGCAATCAGCCCCAGCATTTT.

The rearrangement links TRBV5-8 to TRBJ1-3, with D unclear. The length of the CDR3 is 15 residues. V lost 1 base and J lost 1, with 9 bases in between. The germline V gene encodes CDR1 SGHTS and CDR2 YDEGEE. For the CDR3, the DNA is TGTGCCAGCAGCTTGTTAGTGGGTTCTGGAAACACCATATATTTT. Translated, it gives CASSLLVGSGNTIYF.

The rearrangement links TRBV4-3 to TRBJ1-5; no clear D. The germline V and J ends were trimmed by 1 base and 3 bases, with 7 bases remaining between them. CDR1 LGHNA and CDR2 YSLEER come from the germline V gene. This CDR3 comprises 14 residues. For the CDR3, the DNA is TGCGCCAGCAGCCAAGTTAACGACAATCAGCCCCAGCATTTT. This codes for CASSQVNDNQPQHF.

This clone showed up just a few times. The chain is built from TRBV29-1 and TRBJ1-1, with D tentatively TRBD1 (6 bases). V dropped 1 base and J dropped 2 bases, with 11 bases sitting between them. CDR1 and CDR2 (germline): SQVTM, ANQGSEA. CDR3 length: 14 amino acids. CDR3 sequence: CSVEGDTLNTEAFF. CDR3 bases: TGCAGCGTTGAAGGGGACACACTAAACACTGAAGCTTTCTTT.